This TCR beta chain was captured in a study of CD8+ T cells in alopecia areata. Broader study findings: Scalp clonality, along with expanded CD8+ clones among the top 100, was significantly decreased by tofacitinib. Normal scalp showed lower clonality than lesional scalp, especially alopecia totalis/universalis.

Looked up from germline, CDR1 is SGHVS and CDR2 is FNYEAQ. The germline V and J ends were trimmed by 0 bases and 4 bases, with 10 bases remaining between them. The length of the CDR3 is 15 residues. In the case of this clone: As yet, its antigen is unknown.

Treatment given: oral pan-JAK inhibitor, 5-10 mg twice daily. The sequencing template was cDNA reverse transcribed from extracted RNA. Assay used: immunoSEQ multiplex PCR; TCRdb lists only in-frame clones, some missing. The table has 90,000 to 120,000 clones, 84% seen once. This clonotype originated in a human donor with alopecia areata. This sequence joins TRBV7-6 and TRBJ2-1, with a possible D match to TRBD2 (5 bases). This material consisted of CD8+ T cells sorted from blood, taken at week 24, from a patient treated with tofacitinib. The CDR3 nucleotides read TGTGCCAGCAGCTTAGCTGCCCGGGATTACAATGAGCAGTTCTTC. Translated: CASSLAARDYNEQFF.